The sequence of this T cell receptor (beta chain) was determined in a study of blood T cells in healthy people across ages. The wider study: Template switching recovered approximately one barcoded beta molecule for every two T cells.

This clonotype appeared a few times. CDR1 and CDR2 from the germline V gene are MDHEN and SYDVKM. The CDR3 extends over 13 amino acids. V lost 3 bases and J 10 bases, leaving 13 bases between the germline ends. PCR was performed a second time for roughly 7 to 12 cycles using a sample-barcoded 5' primer and a J-beta primer mix. TCRdb independently ran MiXCR on the 5' RACE reads; one entry per CDR3 protein. The table includes around 1,100,000 distinct CDR3 sequences, around two fifths detected once. The clonotype comes from a young man in good health. Source material: blood. The J gene is TRBJ2-1, the V gene TRBV28; no clear D. The CDR3 spells CASSFGPMDEQFF. The CDR3 DNA follows: TGTGCCAGCAGTTTCGGCCCAATGGACGAGCAGTTCTTC.